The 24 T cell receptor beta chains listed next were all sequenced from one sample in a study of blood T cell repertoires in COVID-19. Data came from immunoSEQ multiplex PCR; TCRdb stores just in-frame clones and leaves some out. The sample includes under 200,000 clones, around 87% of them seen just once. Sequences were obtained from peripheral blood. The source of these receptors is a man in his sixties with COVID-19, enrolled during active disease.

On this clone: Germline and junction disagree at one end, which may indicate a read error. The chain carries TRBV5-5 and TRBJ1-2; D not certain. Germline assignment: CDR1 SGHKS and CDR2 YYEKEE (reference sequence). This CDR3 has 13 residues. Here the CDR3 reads CASSYGRVGSFPF. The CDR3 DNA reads TGTGCCAGCAGCTACGGTCGGGTTGGGTCATTCCCCTTC.

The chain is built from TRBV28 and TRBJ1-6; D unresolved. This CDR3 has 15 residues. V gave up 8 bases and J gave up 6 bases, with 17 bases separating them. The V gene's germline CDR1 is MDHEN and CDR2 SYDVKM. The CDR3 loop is CASQTTEGPNSPLHF. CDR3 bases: TGTGCCAGCCAGACCACAGAGGGCCCTAATTCACCCCTCCACTTT.

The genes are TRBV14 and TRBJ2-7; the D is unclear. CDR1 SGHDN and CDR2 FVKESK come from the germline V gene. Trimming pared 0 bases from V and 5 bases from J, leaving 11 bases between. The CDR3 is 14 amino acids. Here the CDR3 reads CASSQEAAFHEQYF. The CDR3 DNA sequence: TGTGCCAGCAGCCAAGAGGCGGCGTTCCACGAGCAGTACTTC.

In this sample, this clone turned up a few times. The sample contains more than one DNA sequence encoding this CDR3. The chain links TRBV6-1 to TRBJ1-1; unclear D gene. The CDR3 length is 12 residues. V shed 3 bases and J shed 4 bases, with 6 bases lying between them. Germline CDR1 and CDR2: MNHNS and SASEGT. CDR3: CASSDAVTEAFF. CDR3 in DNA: TGTGCCAGCAGTGATGCGGTCACTGAAGCTTTCTTT.

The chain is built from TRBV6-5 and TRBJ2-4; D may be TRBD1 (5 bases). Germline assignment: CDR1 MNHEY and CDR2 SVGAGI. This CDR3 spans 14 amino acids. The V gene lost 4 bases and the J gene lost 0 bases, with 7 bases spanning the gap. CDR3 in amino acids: CASSLTGAKNIQYF. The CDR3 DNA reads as TGTGCCAGCAGTTTAACAGGAGCCAAAAACATTCAGTACTTC.

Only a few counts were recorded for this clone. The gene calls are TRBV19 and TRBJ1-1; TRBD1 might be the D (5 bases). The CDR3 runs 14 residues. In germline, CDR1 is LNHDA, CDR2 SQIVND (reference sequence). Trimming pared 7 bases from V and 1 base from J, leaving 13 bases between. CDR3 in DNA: TGTGCCAGTAATAGACAGTTGACGAACACTGAAGCTTTCTTT. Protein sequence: CASNRQLTNTEAFF.

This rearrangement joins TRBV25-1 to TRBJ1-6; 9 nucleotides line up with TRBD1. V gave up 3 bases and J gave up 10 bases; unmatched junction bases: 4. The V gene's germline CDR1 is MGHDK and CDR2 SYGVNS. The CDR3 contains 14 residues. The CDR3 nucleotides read TGTGCCAGCAGTGAGGACAGGGGAGGATCACCCCTCCACTTT. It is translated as CASSEDRGGSPLHF.

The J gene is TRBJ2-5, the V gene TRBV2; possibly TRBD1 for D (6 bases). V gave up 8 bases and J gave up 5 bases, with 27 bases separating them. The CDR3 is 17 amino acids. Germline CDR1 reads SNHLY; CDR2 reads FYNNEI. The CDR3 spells CASLRDYRQARGETQYF. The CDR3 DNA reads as TGTGCCAGCTTAAGGGATTATCGGCAGGCGAGGGGGGAGACCCAGTACTTC.

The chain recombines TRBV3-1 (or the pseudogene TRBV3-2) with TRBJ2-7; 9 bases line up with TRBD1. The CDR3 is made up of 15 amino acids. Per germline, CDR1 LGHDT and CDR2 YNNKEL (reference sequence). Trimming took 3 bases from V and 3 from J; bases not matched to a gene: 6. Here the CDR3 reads CASSQGQGGNYEQYF. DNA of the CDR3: TGTGCCAGCAGCCAGGGACAGGGAGGGAACTACGAGCAGTACTTC.

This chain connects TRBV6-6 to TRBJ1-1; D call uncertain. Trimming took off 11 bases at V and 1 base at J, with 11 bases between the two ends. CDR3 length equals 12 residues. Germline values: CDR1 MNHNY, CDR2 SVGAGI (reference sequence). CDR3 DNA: TGTGCCCTCCGGGGAGGGAACACTGAAGCTTTCTTT. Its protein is CALRGGNTEAFF.

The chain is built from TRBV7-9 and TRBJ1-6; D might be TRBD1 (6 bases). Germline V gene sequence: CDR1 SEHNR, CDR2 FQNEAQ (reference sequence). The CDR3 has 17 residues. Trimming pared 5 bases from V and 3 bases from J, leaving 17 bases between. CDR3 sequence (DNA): TGTGCCAGCAGCCCGTCTTCAGGGGTCGACTATAATTCACCCCTCCACTTT. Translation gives CASSPSSGVDYNSPLHF.

As DNA, the CDR3 is TGCGCCAGCAGTCAATCGGCGAGTAGGGGAGGGCACACTGAAGCTTTCTTT. Translation: CASSQSASRGGHTEAFF. The genes are TRBV23-1 and TRBJ1-1; TRBD1 might be the D (5 bases). TRBV23-1 is an ORF, and what it does is uncertain. This CDR3 region has 17 residues. With 0 bases removed from V and 3 bases from J, the gap between germline ends came to 17 bases.

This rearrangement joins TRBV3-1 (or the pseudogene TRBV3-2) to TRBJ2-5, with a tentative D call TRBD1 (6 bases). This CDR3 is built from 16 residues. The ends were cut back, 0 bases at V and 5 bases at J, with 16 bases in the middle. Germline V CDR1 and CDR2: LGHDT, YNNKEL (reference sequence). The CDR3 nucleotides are TGTGCCAGCAGCCAAGATGGGCGGCAGGGGTGGGAGACCCAGTACTTC. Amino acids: CASSQDGRQGWETQYF.

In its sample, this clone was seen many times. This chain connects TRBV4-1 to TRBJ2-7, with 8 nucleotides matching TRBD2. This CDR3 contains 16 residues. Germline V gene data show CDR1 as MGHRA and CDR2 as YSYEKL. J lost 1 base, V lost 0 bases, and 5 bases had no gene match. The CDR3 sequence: CASSQDFPGGSYEQYF. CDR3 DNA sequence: TGCGCCAGCAGCCAAGATTTCCCGGGAGGGTCCTACGAGCAGTACTTC.

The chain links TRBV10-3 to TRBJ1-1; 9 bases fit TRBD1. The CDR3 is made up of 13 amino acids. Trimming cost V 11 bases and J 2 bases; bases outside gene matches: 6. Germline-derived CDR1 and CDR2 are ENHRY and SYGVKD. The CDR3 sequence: CAARTGVNTEAFF. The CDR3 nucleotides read TGTGCCGCAAGGACAGGGGTTAACACTGAAGCTTTCTTT.

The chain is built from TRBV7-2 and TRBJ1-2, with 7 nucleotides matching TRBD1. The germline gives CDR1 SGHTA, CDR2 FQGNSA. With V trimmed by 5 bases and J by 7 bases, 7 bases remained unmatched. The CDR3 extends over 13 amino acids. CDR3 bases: TGTGCCAGCAGCGCGGGGACAGCTGGTGGCTACACCTTC. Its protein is CASSAGTAGGYTF.

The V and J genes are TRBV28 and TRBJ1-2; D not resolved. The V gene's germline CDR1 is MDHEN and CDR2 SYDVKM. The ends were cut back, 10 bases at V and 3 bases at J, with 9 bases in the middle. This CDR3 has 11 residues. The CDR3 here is CATERDYGYTF. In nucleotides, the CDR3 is TGTGCCACGGAACGGGACTATGGCTACACCTTC.

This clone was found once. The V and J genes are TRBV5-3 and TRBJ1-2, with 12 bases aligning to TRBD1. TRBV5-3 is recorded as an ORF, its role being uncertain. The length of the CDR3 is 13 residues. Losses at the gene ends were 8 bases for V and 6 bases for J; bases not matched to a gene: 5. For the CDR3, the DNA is TGTGCCAGTCCCGGGACAGGGGGCAATGGCTACACCTTC. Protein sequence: CASPGTGGNGYTF.

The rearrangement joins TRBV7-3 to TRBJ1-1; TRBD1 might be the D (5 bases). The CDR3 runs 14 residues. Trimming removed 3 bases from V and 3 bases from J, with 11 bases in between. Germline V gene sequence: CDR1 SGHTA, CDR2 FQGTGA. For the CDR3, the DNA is TGTGCCAGCAGCTTGGACCGGGGGTACACTGAAGCTTTCTTT. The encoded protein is CASSLDRGYTEAFF.

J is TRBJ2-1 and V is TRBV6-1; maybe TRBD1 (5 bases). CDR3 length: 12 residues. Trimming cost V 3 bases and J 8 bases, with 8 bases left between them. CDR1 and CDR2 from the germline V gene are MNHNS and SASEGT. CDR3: CASSDRVDEQFF. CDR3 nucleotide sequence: TGTGCCAGCAGTGACAGGGTTGATGAGCAGTTCTTC.

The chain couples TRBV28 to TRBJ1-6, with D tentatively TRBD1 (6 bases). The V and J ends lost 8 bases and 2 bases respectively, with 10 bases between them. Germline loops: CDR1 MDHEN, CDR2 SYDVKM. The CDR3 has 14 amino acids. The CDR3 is CASLTGTYNSPLHF. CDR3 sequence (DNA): TGTGCCAGCCTCACAGGGACCTATAATTCACCCCTCCACTTT.

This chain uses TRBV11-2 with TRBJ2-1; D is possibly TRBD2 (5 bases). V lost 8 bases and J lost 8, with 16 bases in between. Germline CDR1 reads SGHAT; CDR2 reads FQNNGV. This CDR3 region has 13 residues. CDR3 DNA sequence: TGTGCCAGCGAGACATACGGGGTATATGAGCAGTTCTTC. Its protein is CASETYGVYEQFF.

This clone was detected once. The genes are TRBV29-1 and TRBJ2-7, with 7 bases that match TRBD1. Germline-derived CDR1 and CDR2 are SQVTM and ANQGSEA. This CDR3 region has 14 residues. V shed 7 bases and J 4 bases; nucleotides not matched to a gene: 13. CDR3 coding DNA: TGCAGCGCCCGAAAGTGGGACAGTTCATACGAGCAGTACTTC. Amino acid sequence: CSARKWDSSYEQYF.

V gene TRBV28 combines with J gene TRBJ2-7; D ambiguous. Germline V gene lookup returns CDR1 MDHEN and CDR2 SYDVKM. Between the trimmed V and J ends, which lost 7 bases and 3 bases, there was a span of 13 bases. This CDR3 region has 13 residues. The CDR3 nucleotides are TGTGCCAGCACCCCAACAGTGGGCTACGAGCAGTACTTC. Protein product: CASTPTVGYEQYF.